This passage covers 28 T cell receptor beta chains from one sample sequenced in a study of human T cells and chemical hapten exposure. TCRdb passed the RACE reads through MiXCR, listing each CDR3 protein once. The sample comprises hundreds of thousands of distinct CDR3 sequences, 6% to 7% of which are singletons, and 4.5% to 6% rests with the top ten. Time point defined: patch test 2, 6 weeks after DPC sensitization. The treatment: therapeutic diphenylcyclopropenone sensitization with weekly scalp DPC. The material was whole blood, obtained in connection with sensitization to the hapten diphenylcyclopropenone (DPC). The receptors shown here come from a woman aged 18-29 years with alopecia areata. Some clones in this sample may be carry-over from other donors' samples.

This sequence joins TRBV27 and TRBJ1-5, with D maybe TRBD1 (6 bases). Germline V gene sequence: CDR1 MNHEY, CDR2 SMNVEV (reference sequence). V was cut by 6 bases and J by 4 bases, with 19 bases left in between. The CDR3 runs 16 residues. CDR3 coding DNA: TGTGCCAGCAGCCTTTTCGGAGGGGGTATTAATCAGCCCCAGCATTTT. It yields the protein CASSLFGGGINQPQHF.

This clonotype was recorded a few times. The chain combines TRBV25-1 with TRBJ1-6, with TRBD1 as a possible D gene (6 bases). V lost 4 bases, J lost 9 bases, and 10 bases lay in between. The CDR3 covers 13 residues. Germline loops: CDR1 MGHDK, CDR2 SYGVNS. CDR3 DNA sequence: TGTGCCAGCAGTGGCCAGGGGACTTCACCCCTCCACTTT. The encoded protein is CASSGQGTSPLHF.

This clonotype was picked up many times. V and J are TRBV7-2 and TRBJ2-2; D gene unclear. V lost 5 bases and J lost 6, with 16 bases in between. The CDR3 extends over 15 amino acids. Germline-derived CDR1 and CDR2 are SGHTA and FQGNSA. CDR3 sequence reads: CASSQQSRAAGELFF. The CDR3 nucleotides are TGTGCCAGCAGCCAACAATCGCGAGCCGCCGGGGAGCTGTTTTTT.

This clonotype has more than one count but fewer than ten. This sequence joins TRBV5-6 and TRBJ1-4, with D perhaps matching TRBD1 (6 bases). In germline, CDR1 is SGHDT, CDR2 YYEEEE. V lost 1 base to trimming and J lost 7 bases, with 17 bases between them. CDR3 size: 16 residues. CDR3 DNA: TGTGCCAGCAGCTTGACCCACACGTACAGGGTTGAAAAACTGTTTTTT. As protein: CASSLTHTYRVEKLFF.

A few counts support this clonotype. This rearrangement joins TRBV11-2 to TRBJ2-7; 8 bases line up with TRBD1. The germline V gene encodes CDR1 SGHAT and CDR2 FQNNGV. V trimming: 5 bases; J trimming: 12 bases; junction bases outside the gene matches: 6. The CDR3 runs 11 residues. The CDR3 DNA reads as TGTGCCAGCAGCGCGACAGGGGACCGGTACTTC. Encoded protein: CASSATGDRYF.

This clonotype has at least ten counts. V gene TRBV7-2 combines with J gene TRBJ1-2, with D possibly matching TRBD1 (6 bases). Germline V gives CDR1 SGHTA, CDR2 FQGNSA. V lost 4 bases, J lost 4 bases, and 13 bases lay in between. This CDR3 is 14 amino acids long. This CDR3 reads CASSSQGGTYGYTF. CDR3 bases: TGTGCCAGCAGCTCACAGGGAGGTACCTATGGCTACACCTTC.

There are many counts of this clonotype. This chain links TRBV4-1 with TRBJ2-7, with 8 bases fitting TRBD1. Germline lookup yields CDR1 MGHRA and CDR2 YSYEKL. The junction had 9 bases not matched to a gene; V was cut back by 6 bases and J by 5 bases. The CDR3 covers 14 residues. Here the CDR3 reads CASRGFDRGHEQYF. The CDR3 region has the DNA TGCGCCAGCAGAGGGTTCGACAGGGGCCACGAGCAGTACTTC.

This chain joins TRBV28 and TRBJ1-5, with a possible D match to TRBD1 (6 bases). CDR1 and CDR2 from the germline V gene are MDHEN and SYDVKM. CDR3 length: 17 residues. Trimming removed 2 bases from V and 3 bases from J, with 17 bases in between. The CDR3 loop reads CASSLGPGGLYNQPQHF. CDR3 bases: TGTGCCAGCAGTTTAGGCCCGGGGGGCCTGTACAATCAGCCCCAGCATTTT.

This clonotype was seen more than once but under ten times. As DNA, the CDR3 is TGTGCCAGCATGCAGGGAAAAGGCGAGCAGTACTTC. It translates to CASMQGKGEQYF. The gene calls are TRBV6-5 and TRBJ2-7, with D perhaps matching TRBD1 (5 bases). V lost 7 bases and J 6 bases, leaving 13 bases between the germline ends. Germline V gene data show CDR1 as MNHEY and CDR2 as SVGAGI. This CDR3 spans 12 amino acids.

This clonotype was picked up a small number of times. The chain uses TRBV14 and TRBJ2-2; TRBD1 matches at 9 bases. Germline V lookup: CDR1 SGHDN, CDR2 FVKESK. The ends lost 3 bases at V and 2 bases at J; junction bases unmatched: 4. The CDR3 extends over 16 amino acids. CDR3 sequence reads: CASSQGTGLNTGELFF. As DNA, the CDR3 is TGTGCCAGCAGCCAGGGGACAGGGCTTAACACCGGGGAGCTGTTTTTT.

J is TRBJ2-1 and V is TRBV12-3 or TRBV12-4, with 11 bases identical to TRBD2. This CDR3 is 17 amino acids long. With V trimmed by 3 bases and J by 0 bases, 4 bases remained unmatched. The CDR3 here is CASSFKTSGASYNEQFF. The CDR3 DNA follows: TGTGCCAGCAGTTTTAAGACTAGCGGGGCCTCCTACAATGAGCAGTTCTTC.

A few counts support this clonotype. V usage is TRBV5-1 and J usage is TRBJ2-7, with D uncertain. Germline CDR1 and CDR2: SGHRS and YFSETQ. The V end lost 4 bases, the J end lost 3 bases, and 11 bases lay between the germline ends. The CDR3 contains 13 residues. The CDR3 reads CASSNGSGYEQYF. DNA of the CDR3: TGCGCCAGCAGCAACGGATCGGGCTACGAGCAGTACTTC.

This clonotype occurred a few times. J is TRBJ1-1 and V is TRBV7-9, with TRBD1 as a possible D gene (5 bases). Germline V gene data show CDR1 as SEHNR and CDR2 as FQNEAQ (reference sequence). CDR3 length: 18 residues. Trimming pared 4 bases from V and 1 base from J, leaving 22 bases between. This CDR3 is CASSSHLGGLRRNTEAFF. The CDR3 bases are TGTGCCAGCAGCTCCCACCTGGGGGGGTTGAGGCGGAACACTGAAGCTTTCTTT.

This clonotype was seen many times. The chain employs TRBV15 and TRBJ1-3, with D unclear. Deletions cut 4 bases from V and 5 bases from J, with 9 bases between. Germline values: CDR1 LNHNV, CDR2 YYDKDF (reference sequence). CDR3 length: 13 amino acids. This CDR3 reads CATSIDQRNTIYF. DNA of the CDR3: TGTGCCACCAGCATTGACCAGAGAAACACCATATATTTT.

This clonotype was picked up many times. This chain links TRBV7-9 with TRBJ1-4, with 7 bases identical to TRBD1. The germline CDR1 and CDR2 sequences are SEHNR and FQNEAQ (reference sequence). The junction had 9 bases not matched to a gene; V was cut back by 5 bases and J by 3 bases. This CDR3 has 16 residues. CDR3 in DNA: TGTGCCAGCAGCCAATCACCGGGACAGCCTAATGAAAAACTGTTTTTT. Amino acid sequence: CASSQSPGQPNEKLFF.

This clonotype was observed a few times. V gene TRBV7-2 combines with J gene TRBJ1-5; 10 nucleotides align to TRBD1. The CDR3 runs 16 residues. V was pared by 3 bases and J by 5 bases, with 7 bases of the junction left unmatched. Germline CDR1 is SGHTA and CDR2 is FQGNSA. The CDR3 reads CASSFPGQGGDQPQHF. CDR3 DNA: TGTGCCAGCAGCTTTCCCGGACAGGGGGGCGATCAGCCCCAGCATTTT.

J is TRBJ2-3 and V is TRBV29-1; TRBD2 matches at 11 bases. Per germline, CDR1 SQVTM and CDR2 ANQGSEA. Unmatched junction bases numbered 8, after V lost 2 bases and J lost 10 bases. The CDR3 is 14 amino acids. CDR3 nucleotide sequence: TGCAGCGTTGAAAATTTAGCGGGGGGGCCGGCGCAGTATTTT. Residues: CSVENLAGGPAQYF.

This clonotype was recorded a few times. V gene TRBV12-3 or TRBV12-4 combines with J gene TRBJ2-7; 7 bases line up with TRBD1. CDR3 length: 16 amino acids. V lost 4 bases, J lost 0 bases, and 9 bases stayed unmatched. The CDR3 region is CASSSRDSPSSYEQYF. CDR3 nucleotide sequence: TGTGCCAGCAGTTCCCGGGACAGTCCCAGCTCCTACGAGCAGTACTTC.

This clonotype was seen just once. The V and J genes are TRBV4-1 and TRBJ2-3; 10 nucleotides line up with TRBD1. The V and J ends lost 4 bases and 4 bases, in that order; junction bases with no gene match: 20. The CDR3 has 20 amino acids. The V gene's germline CDR1 is MGHRA and CDR2 YSYEKL. The CDR3 DNA reads TGCGCCAGCAGCCGAATTCCTCCGGGACAGGGGCGCGCCGGCGCAGATACGCAGTATTTT. The encoded protein is CASSRIPPGQGRAGADTQYF.

Worth noting for this clonotype: At one boundary the junction diverges from the germline segment, which might be a read error. The V and J genes are TRBV29-1 and TRBJ2-3; D is perhaps TRBD1 (5 bases). Germline V gene sequence: CDR1 SQVTM, CDR2 ANQGSEA. The CDR3 loop spans 14 amino acids. The CDR3 nucleotides read TGCAGCGTTGTCGGCAGTGGTAGCACAGGTACGCAGTATTTT. Protein sequence: CSVVGSGSTGTQYF.

The table lists this clonotype with many counts. The chain recombines TRBV13 with TRBJ1-1, with TRBD1 matching 7 bases. Germline V lookup: CDR1 PRHDT, CDR2 FYEKMQ (reference sequence). Losses at the gene ends were 5 bases for V and 4 bases for J; bases not matched to a gene: 7. The CDR3 runs 14 residues. The CDR3 spells CASSPRGLGTEAFF. CDR3 DNA: TGTGCCAGCAGCCCAAGGGGGCTGGGCACTGAAGCTTTCTTT.

The chain carries TRBV2 and TRBJ2-3; 10 bases map to TRBD1. This CDR3 has 15 residues. Per the germline V gene, CDR1 is SNHLY and CDR2 is FYNNEI. The junction had 5 bases not matched to a gene; V was cut back by 4 bases and J by 4 bases. For the CDR3, the DNA is TGTGCCAGCAGTGCCCGGGACAGGGGCCCAGATACGCAGTATTTT. Residues: CASSARDRGPDTQYF.

Only a few counts were recorded for this clonotype. The CDR3: CASSPDKGQPQHF. CDR3 DNA: TGTGCCAGCTCACCGGACAAGGGTCAGCCCCAGCATTTT. This chain joins TRBV18 and TRBJ1-5; D might be TRBD1 (5 bases). The V and J ends lost 3 bases and 6 bases respectively, with 9 bases between them. The CDR3 spans 13 residues. Germline V gene data show CDR1 as KGHSH and CDR2 as LQKENI.

This clonotype was detected many times. The rearrangement joins TRBV20-1 to TRBJ1-5, with D perhaps matching TRBD1 (5 bases). V dropped 3 bases and J dropped 9 bases, with 9 bases sitting between them. This CDR3 has 11 residues. Germline CDR1 is DFQATT and CDR2 is SNEGSKA (reference sequence). The DNA of the CDR3 is TGCAGTGCTAGGGGGGGGAGGCCCCAGCATTTT. Translated, it gives CSARGGRPQHF.

The gene calls are TRBV20-1 and TRBJ2-1; a weak D match, TRBD1 (6 bases). CDR1 is DFQATT and CDR2 is SNEGSKA in the germline V gene (reference sequence). This CDR3 has 15 residues. CDR3 nucleotides: TGCACTCCTATCGATTTTTTGCCAGGGGACAATGAGCAGTTCTTC. It encodes CTPIDFLPGDNEQFF.

The table lists this clonotype with a few counts. The chain couples TRBV28 to TRBJ2-1; 11 bases agree with TRBD2. This CDR3 spans 17 amino acids. Trimming cost V 3 bases and J 7 bases; bases outside gene matches: 11. Germline CDR1 MDHEN, CDR2 SYDVKM. The CDR3 loop reads CASSLRRLAGSRNEQFF. CDR3 bases: TGTGCCAGCAGTTTGCGACGACTAGCGGGGTCGCGAAATGAGCAGTTCTTC.

This clonotype was observed at least ten times. This chain links TRBV29-1 with TRBJ1-2, with D perhaps TRBD1 (6 bases). With 4 bases removed from V and 4 bases from J, the gap between germline ends came to 13 bases. Germline CDR1 and CDR2: SQVTM and ANQGSEA. This CDR3 contains 13 residues. CDR3 residues: CSVVGQGSYGYTF. The CDR3 DNA is TGCAGCGTTGTTGGGCAGGGGAGCTATGGCTACACCTTC.

J is TRBJ1-2 and V is TRBV6-5; 7 positions match TRBD1. Germline assignment: CDR1 MNHEY and CDR2 SVGAGI. J gave up 4 bases and V 6 bases, and 5 bases lay outside the gene matches. CDR3 size: 13 residues. The CDR3 region is CASRLSGGYGYTF. The CDR3 bases are TGTGCCAGCAGACTCTCAGGGGGCTATGGCTACACCTTC.